This T cell receptor (beta chain) emerged from a study of cytomegalovirus exposure and HLA in healthy donors (dated by TCRdb to 2017 to 2019). Turning to the overall study: According to an earlier analysis of 450 to 650 of the donors, roughly 180 million T cells yielded 117 million unique TCR beta sequences and 276 Gb of sequence data. An early release that covered several hundred HLA-typed donors contained around 300 gigabases of sequencing data and around 80 million unique TCR sequences. Among the approximately 400 genotyped donors, around 81% belonged to the genetic ancestry cluster associated with self-reported Caucasian donors. The study aimed to test whether cataloging public T cell receptors could reveal signatures of past pathogen exposure. Using immunosequencing, the study profiled T cell repertoires from approximately 700 subjects and related those repertoires to cytomegalovirus serostatus. Besides the first cohort of some 670 subjects, a separate validation cohort made up of over 100 different subjects was used. To predict cytomegalovirus infection status, the study brought together high-throughput TCR immunosequencing, statistical association of individual TCRs with disease status, and machine learning. In a later analysis, previously published TCR beta repertoires from 550 to 750 donors were re-analyzed and high-resolution HLA genotyping was added so that TCR occurrence patterns could be studied. Rather than drawing on any new phenotypic data, the later analysis identified candidate immune exposures from TCR beta sequences and the way those sequences occurred across donors. To decide whether each TCR beta V gene segment behaved as functional or pseudogenic, an earlier analysis of some 580 of the donors relied on high-throughput TCR beta sequencing. Donor age, sex, ethnicity and CMV serostatus were compiled alongside the repertoire data. A later genetic analysis used genome-wide SNP genotypes for about 65% of the 666 donors, treating that subset as a discovery cohort. All discovery cohort repertoires had been generated on a single sequencing platform. HLA typing covered class I and class II loci at four-digit resolution. Typing coverage varied by locus: 629-630 donors for A, B, C, DRB1 and DQB1; 522 for DQA1; about 590 for DPA1; more than 450 for DPB1. Several DR-DQ haplotypes were handled as single units for association and clustering, since linkage in the cohort was strong. On average, about 200,000 unique TCR beta nucleotide sequences were sequenced per donor among a few hundred genotyped donors of the cohort, with about 19% of those sequences being non-productive. General conclusions and limits of the study: While some public TCRs were present in many individuals, most TCR sequences turned up only very rarely across donors. This cohort had only TCR beta chains sequenced, and the lack of alpha or paired-chain data limited which features could be detected. In a later analysis, most CMV-associated TCR beta chains were found to appear HLA-restricted, with HLA associations seemingly driven largely by CMV exposure. Because the 87-base-pair reads could not distinguish some IMGT-functional V segments, including TRBV6-2 and TRBV6-3, those segments were excluded. Compared with equally common non-associated chains, HLA-associated TCR beta chains in a later analysis were more clonally expanded and had lower generation probabilities. Because some donors lacked HLA typing at each locus, the association tests relied only on the typed subset. In a later analysis, the rate of TCR association differed among HLA loci, with DRB1 alleles having the most associated TCRs and HLA-C alleles having the fewest. A further reported finding was that TCR beta sequences accurately predicted the HLA-A and HLA-B alleles for most subjects in the first cohort. In a later genetic analysis, fewer N-insertions in productive TCRs were reported among donors in an Asian-associated ancestry cluster than the roughly 700-donor mean. Presence/absence analyses assumed roughly uniform sequencing depth across donors, an assumption that may not hold. A later analysis associated some 17,000 TCR beta sequences with specific HLA alleles at a false discovery rate of 0.05. Because counts were too low, around 18 rarely observed V segments, including chromosome 9 orphons, were left out of the earlier analysis of 500 to 750 of the donors. The classifier was reported to diagnose cytomegalovirus status with high specificity and sensitivity in both the original cohort and the validation cohort. According to a later analysis, parvovirus B19, influenza, CMV and Epstein-Barr virus appeared linked to several top co-occurrence clusters. A cluster of highly shared sequence variants was judged likely to represent a technical artifact of the sequencing pipeline. An earlier analysis of 450 to 750 of the donors showed that most TCR beta V segments appeared in productive rearrangements either about 87% or about 30% of the time, which broadly matched IMGT annotations. For the cohort, immune exposure information was limited to CMV serostatus. When HLA alleles, especially DR and DQ, strongly co-occurred, attributing TCR associations to individual alleles was difficult. V-gene and J-gene trimming of TCR beta chains was associated with a missense DCLRE1C variant in a later genetic analysis, and the association was replicated in an independent cohort. Correlated functional status among segregating V segments might be attributable to linkage disequilibrium, but an unknown experimental factor could not be ruled out. In vitro tests confirmed that three of the cytomegalovirus-associated TCR beta chains recognize cytomegalovirus antigens. The study listed 150 to 200 TCR beta chains as associated with cytomegalovirus. The authors suggested that the approach could potentially be generalized to other disease states and immunological phenotypes.

A note on this clone: Which antigen it targets is not known. No base qualities exist here, and no much larger clone lies one base off it.

Measured from the cysteine to the phenylalanine, the CDR3 is 15 residues long. Here the CDR3 DNA is all that survives: 45 bases in frame from base 1. V trim: 4 bases; J trim: 6 bases; unmatched bases: 9. Per the germline V gene, SGHTS is the CDR1 and YDEGEE is the CDR2. Library preparation employed the immunoSEQ multiplex PCR assay. The multiplex PCR relied on a mix of 60 forward primers for TCR Vbeta segments and 13 reverse primers for TCR Jbeta segments. The CDR3 region of rearranged TCR beta genes was amplified from genomic DNA with a multiplex PCR assay. The amplified TCR beta libraries were sequenced on the Illumina HiSeq System as 87-base-pair reads. Per the authors' processing: A later analysis tallied around 87 million unique TCR beta chains across the approximately 670 repertoires, and around 9.9 million of those chains were shared by two or more donors. A nearest-neighbor algorithm error-corrected the raw reads and collapsed the reads into unique sequences, merging closely related sequences to remove PCR and sequencing errors. CDR3 sequences were aligned to IMGT reference sequences to assign V, D and J gene segments. For a sequence to be retained, at least a six-nucleotide match to both a V gene segment and a J gene segment was required. Rearrangements were called productive when the CDR3 lacked stop codons and stayed in frame with V and J; all others were non-productive. CDR3 was defined by IMGT convention, running from the second conserved V-encoded cysteine to the conserved J-encoded phenylalanine. The earlier analysis of some 580 of the donors excluded any sequence lacking an unambiguous match to a single V gene segment. In an earlier analysis of around 590 of the donors, a V segment was called functional when productive rearrangements were above 56.7%, and segregating when the standard deviation between donors exceeded 5%. To diagnose cytomegalovirus status from the catalog of TCR beta chain sequences, a statistical classification framework was built. A later analysis assigned V and J genes by comparing TCR nucleotide sequences with IMGT/GENE-DB human TR gene sequences. Using the TCRdist pipeline, a later analysis assigned CDR3 sequences along with most-parsimonious VDJ recombination scenarios. In a later analysis, each TCR beta chain was defined by its CDR3 amino acid sequence together with its V-gene family, and reads without a unique V-gene family were excluded. A later analysis removed 500 to 600 highly shared, low-generation-probability nucleotide sequences to deal with suspected cross-contamination and a sequencing artifact. A later analysis calculated a clonal expansion index for each public chain from normalized within-repertoire ranks of inferred template counts. In a later analysis, generation probabilities were computed with a VDJ recombination model fitted to out-of-frame rearrangements, and the resulting probabilities were checked against IGoR. A later analysis scored TCR-TCR, TCR-HLA and TCR-CMV co-occurrence with hypergeometric tests, applying a repertoire-size bias correction to TCR pairs. False discovery rates were estimated in a later analysis by permuting HLA or CMV assignments 20 times. In a later analysis, co-occurring TCRs were grouped using DBSCAN, with TCRdist sequence similarity added in when clustering inside HLA-allele-positive subsets. Co-occurrence clustering excluded repertoires with fewer than 30,000 or more than 120,000 public chains, plus five with anomalous nucleotide sharing. Held by TCRdb, this immuneACCESS table contains in-frame sequences only and omits some clones. Under half of the omission traces to an unresolved V gene where checked; the cause of the rest is unknown. V, J and clone size derive from that table, while D and trimming were established from the DNA sequence. The sample table holds 150,000 to 250,000 clones, of which approximately 83% were seen once. 0.098% of the sample lies in the top ten.

In total, fewer than 750 healthy bone marrow donors made up the cohort. Cohort members were all nominally healthy when sampled, although unrecorded immune exposures were likely present. The donor was CMV seronegative and belonged to the group of 350 or so seronegative cohort members. A peripheral blood sample was collected from each donor, and TCR beta sequencing was performed on peripheral blood mononuclear cells. Genomic DNA was extracted from the blood cell samples with the Qiagen DNeasy Blood Extraction Kit. The receptor's source is a boy aged 2-15 years in good health and CMV-seronegative. Input material: PBMCs. The chain links TRBV5-8 with TRBJ1-2; TRBD1 matches 10 bases in the middle. The CDR3 protein is CASSLPGQGPDGYTF. The bases are TGTGCCAGCAGCCTCCCGGGACAGGGGCCGGATGGCTACACCTTC.